This T cell receptor beta chain is from a study of blood T cells in healthy people across ages. Study findings and constraints: Unsorted PBMCs ruled out conclusive naive versus antigen-experienced comparison.

A few counts support this clonotype. The antigen is undetermined. In germline, CDR1 is MNHEY, CDR2 SVGEGT. The CDR3 has 15 amino acids. V was pared by 6 bases and J by 8 bases, with 20 bases between. Total RNA extracted from each sample amounted to at least 5.5 micrograms. A second PCR of about 7 to 11 cycles used a sample-barcoded 5' primer and a J-beta primer mix. With 12 random nucleotides, a template-switch adaptor tagged each individual cDNA molecule. At least 3 million CDR3-containing paired-end reads were obtained per sample. TCRdb re-derived calls from the 5' RACE reads in MiXCR, one entry per CDR3 protein. Counted here are hundreds of thousands of distinct CDR3 sequences, 20% to 25% occurring once; the ten biggest clones make up 3.6%.

The source material was blood. The chain is built from TRBV6-2 or TRBV6-3 and TRBJ2-1; weak D call: TRBD2 (6 bases). This clonotype was obtained from a man in his sixties or seventies in good health. The CDR3 region has the DNA TGTGCCAGCAGGCGGAAGACTAGTTGGTCGGATGAGCAGTTCTTC. Residues: CASRRKTSWSDEQFF.